This TCR beta chain stems from a study of PD-1 blockade in classical Hodgkin lymphoma. Study results and caveats: By cycle point C4D1, TCR diversity had risen significantly in CD4+ cells (but not CD8+ cells). Healthy donors reportedly exceeded newly diagnosed patients in baseline TCR diversity.

Some clones are missing from TCRdb's copy, which holds only in-frame ones; the method was immunoSEQ multiplex PCR. The sample contains about 97,000 clones, roughly 84% of which appear only once. On this clone: The antigen remains undetermined.

Each patient relapsed following autologous stem cell transplantation, and prior brentuximab vedotin exposure differed. Relapsed/refractory classical Hodgkin lymphoma patients had complete, partial or progressive responses. The sequenced sample was peripheral blood mononuclear cells (PBMCs), obtained at baseline. This sequence was found in a human donor with classical Hodgkin lymphoma.

As DNA, the CDR3 is TGTGCCAGTAGTAAAACCGGGAGGGGATACGAGCAGTACTTC. It specifies CASSKTGRGYEQYF. This chain joins TRBV19 and TRBJ2-7, with 8 positions matching TRBD2. Losses at the gene ends were 4 bases for V and 4 bases for J; bases not matched to a gene: 6. This CDR3 has 14 residues. Germline values: CDR1 LNHDA, CDR2 SQIVND (reference sequence).